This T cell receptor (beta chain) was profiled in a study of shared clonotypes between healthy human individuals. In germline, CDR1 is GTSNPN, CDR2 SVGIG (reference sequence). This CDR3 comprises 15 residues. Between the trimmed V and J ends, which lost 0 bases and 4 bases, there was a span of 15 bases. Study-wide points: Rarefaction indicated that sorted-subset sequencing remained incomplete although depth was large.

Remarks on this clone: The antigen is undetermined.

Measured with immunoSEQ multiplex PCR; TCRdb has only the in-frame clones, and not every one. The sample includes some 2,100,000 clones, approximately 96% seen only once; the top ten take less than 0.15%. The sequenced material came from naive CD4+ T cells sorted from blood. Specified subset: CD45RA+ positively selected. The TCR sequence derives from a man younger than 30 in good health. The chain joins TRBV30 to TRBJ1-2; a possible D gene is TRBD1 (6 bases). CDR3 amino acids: CAWSVRGGGSYGYTF. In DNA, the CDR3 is TGTGCCTGGAGTGTTCGAGGGGGAGGGAGCTATGGCTACACCTTC. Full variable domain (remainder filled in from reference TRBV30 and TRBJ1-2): SQTIHQWPATLVQPVGSPLSLECTVEGTSNPNLYWYRQAAGRGLQLLFYSVGIGQISSEVPQNLSASRPQDRQFILSSKKLLLSDSGFYLCAWSVRGGGSYGYTFGSGTRLTVV.